The entry that follows covers one T cell receptor beta chain sequence. What it binds is not known. This specimen belongs to a study of a mutant IDH1 vaccine in newly diagnosed glioma. Turning to the study itself: In some groups vaccination began 4-6 weeks post-radiotherapy; others received it with temozolomide.

The time point was: week 35, safety follow-up. In every dose of vaccine, 300 ug of mutant IDH1 20-mer peptide was given alongside topical imiquimod. There were eight vaccinations for patients, given in weeks 1, 3, 5, 7, 11, 15, 19 and 23. Donor diagnoses consisted of new WHO grade 3 or 4 IDH1-mutant, ATRX-lost astrocytomas. J lost 4 bases, V lost 3 bases, and 4 bases had no gene match. Germline V CDR1 and CDR2: LNHDA, SQIVND (reference sequence). The CDR3 runs to 14 residues. Libraries were prepared by immunoSEQ multiplex PCR; TCRdb keeps only in-frame clonotypes and omits some of them. The table shows about 55,000 clones, with around 84% occurring only once.

The chain employs TRBV19 and TRBJ2-7, with 9 bases fitting TRBD2. The sample consisted of PBMCs, taken from a glioma patient whose treatment included an IDH1 peptide vaccine. The TCR comes from a woman younger than 35 with glioma. As DNA, the CDR3 is TGTGCCAGTAGTATGATAGCGGGGGTGTACGAGCAGTACTTC. Translated, it gives CASSMIAGVYEQYF.